This T cell receptor beta chain was sequenced for a study of T cells in localized non-small cell lung cancer. The study, taken as a whole, reports: Only one tumor region went through sequencing, so heterogeneity may still be there. Clonality of T cells reached its maximum in uninvolved adjacent lung, surpassing tumor.

TCRdb keeps only in-frame clones here, not all; method: immunoSEQ multiplex PCR. The top ten hold less than 8.5% of the sample, which has about 23,000 clones, about nine tenths seen once. As for this clone: Its specificity is not known.

V gave up 5 bases and J gave up 5 bases, with 11 bases separating them. The CDR3 extends over 13 amino acids. Looked up from germline, CDR1 is SEHNR and CDR2 is FQNEAQ (reference sequence). This receptor was taken from a woman aged 40-69 years with stage I lung adenocarcinoma. The sample consisted of peripheral blood, taken before any cancer treatment. V gene TRBV7-9 combines with J gene TRBJ2-3, with D perhaps matching TRBD1 (6 bases). The CDR3 protein is CASSHLTGDTQYF. CDR3 coding DNA: TGTGCCAGCAGCCATTTGACAGGAGATACGCAGTATTTT. Variable domain in full (rest from reference TRBV7-9 and TRBJ2-3): DTGVSQNPRHKITKRGQNVTFRCDPISEHNRLYWYRQTLGQGPEFLTYFQNEAQLEKSRLLSDRFSAERPKGSFSTLEIQRTEQGDSAMYLCASSHLTGDTQYFGPGTRLTVL.